Given below is one T cell receptor beta chain in context. The antigen is unknown. This sample was taken from a study of T cell responses to AZD1222 COVID-19 vaccine. The overall study: Second doses that came at about 4 or about 12 weeks were put together. Findings and caveats of the study: It was only a handful of AZD1222 recipients who were seropositive at baseline. Repertoire sampling happened only post peak T cell response.

The protocol was immunoSEQ multiplex PCR, while the TCRdb copy is restricted to in-frame clones and leaves out a portion. The table has approximately 180,000 clones, approximately 92% seen once; the top ten hold 8% to 13%. This TCR came from an adult in good health. Sample: peripheral blood, taken on day 0 of AZD1222 vaccination.

The CDR3 reads CASSDVSSNTEAFF. The CDR3 bases are TGTGCCAGCAGTGACGTTAGTTCGAACACTGAAGCTTTCTTT. The chain uses TRBV2 and TRBJ1-1; D is undetermined. Germline V gene data show CDR1 as SNHLY and CDR2 as FYNNEI. CDR3 size: 14 residues. Trimming shortened V by 3 bases and J by 1 base, and 9 bases separated the two germline ends.